This TCR beta chain derives from a study of CD8 T cells in ankylosing spondylitis. Study observations and caveats: What seemed typical of ankylosing spondylitis blood was a TCR beta motif built from 7 or 8 highly homologous variants. Previously reported in reactive arthritis synovial fluid and blood were some of the motif variants. Disease-linked clones were found to be CD8+ and relatively rare in peripheral blood. Matched synovial fluid from ankylosing spondylitis patients was reported to be enriched for disease-linked clones.

This CDR3 spans 13 amino acids. Trimming cost V 4 bases and J 10 bases, with 14 bases left between them. Per germline, CDR1 DFQATT and CDR2 SNEGSKA (reference sequence). Of note for this clonotype: Its cognate antigen is unknown.

Quantitative 5'-RACE with molecular barcodes produced the TCR beta libraries. TCRdb passed the 5' RACE reads through MiXCR, listing each CDR3 protein once. The sample yields 450,000 or so distinct CDR3 sequences, about 24% seen once. Material for sequencing was blood, either unsorted or a sorted T cell fraction (not recorded which). This clonotype was sampled from a male donor with ankylosing spondylitis. This chain uses TRBV20-1 with TRBJ1-6; no firm D call. The CDR3 nucleotides are TGCAGTGCTACCTCCGGGTTGGGATCACCCCTCCACTTT. Residues: CSATSGLGSPLHF.